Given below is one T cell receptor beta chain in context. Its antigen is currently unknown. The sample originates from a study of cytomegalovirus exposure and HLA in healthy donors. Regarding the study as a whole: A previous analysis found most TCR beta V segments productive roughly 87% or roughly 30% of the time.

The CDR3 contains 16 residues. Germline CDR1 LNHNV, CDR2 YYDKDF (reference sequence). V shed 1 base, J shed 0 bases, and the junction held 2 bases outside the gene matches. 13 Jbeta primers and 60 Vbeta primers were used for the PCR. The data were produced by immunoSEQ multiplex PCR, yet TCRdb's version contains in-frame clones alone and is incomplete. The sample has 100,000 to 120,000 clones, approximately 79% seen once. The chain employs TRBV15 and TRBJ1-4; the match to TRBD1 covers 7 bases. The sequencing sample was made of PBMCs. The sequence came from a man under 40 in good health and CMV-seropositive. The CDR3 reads CATSRGQGPTNEKLFF. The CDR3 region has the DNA TGTGCCACCAGCAGAGGACAGGGCCCAACTAATGAAAAACTGTTTTTT.